The sample holds a few counts of the clone carrying this T cell receptor (beta chain). Its antigen is not identified. The PCR ran on 60 Vbeta and 13 Jbeta primers. Some clones are missing from TCRdb's copy, which holds only in-frame ones; the method was immunoSEQ multiplex PCR. The sample contains some 70,000 clones, less than 70% of which appear only once. The data belong to a study of cytomegalovirus exposure and HLA in healthy donors. Study context: Samples from HLA-typed donors yielded about 85 million unique TCRs in an early data release. Study-level findings and limits: Analyses of presence and absence presupposed an approximately uniform sequencing depth across donors. In a later analysis, a missense DCLRE1C variant was linked to TCR beta V- and J-gene trimming. Later work showed greater clonal expansion in HLA-associated TCR beta chains than in equally common others.

V shed 4 bases and J shed 6 bases, with 17 bases lying between them. The germline gives CDR1 SGHDT, CDR2 YYEEEE. The CDR3 totals 15 residues. The sequence was obtained from a woman aged 30 to 39 in good health and CMV-seronegative. Specimen: PBMCs. V and J are TRBV5-6 and TRBJ2-1, with D perhaps matching TRBD2 (6 bases). CDR3 in amino acids: CASSPPRTTGNEQFF. DNA for the CDR3: TGTGCCAGCAGCCCACCGAGGACTACCGGCAATGAGCAGTTCTTC.